Shown below are 17 T cell receptor beta chains from a single sample sequenced in a study of CD8+ T cells in alopecia areata. RNA was isolated and reverse transcribed to cDNA, the sequencing template. Generated by immunoSEQ multiplex PCR, the TCRdb table keeps only in-frame clones and is missing some. The table records about 220,000 clones, about three fifths of them present only once. Treatment described: oral pan-JAK inhibitor, 5-10 mg twice daily. Source: CD4+ T cells sorted from blood, taken at week 4, from a patient treated with tofacitinib. The source is a human donor with alopecia areata.

The CDR3 DNA sequence: TGTGCCTGGCAGGACAGGAACTATGGCTACACCTTC. Translated, it gives CAWQDRNYGYTF. V and J are TRBV30 and TRBJ1-2, with 7 bases aligning to TRBD1. The CDR3 is 12 residues long. J was trimmed by 2 bases and V by 5 bases; bases with no gene match: 2. Germline CDR1 GTSNPN, CDR2 SVGIG (reference sequence).

The chain combines TRBV2 with TRBJ1-2; D is perhaps TRBD1 (5 bases). With 3 bases removed from V and 8 bases from J, the gap between germline ends came to 13 bases. Germline V gives CDR1 SNHLY, CDR2 FYNNEI. This CDR3 region has 13 residues. For the CDR3, the DNA is TGTGCCAGCAGTGAGGAGGGGCGCGGCGGCTACACCTTC. Encoded protein: CASSEEGRGGYTF.

In this sample, this clone turned up a few times. This chain joins TRBV18 and TRBJ1-6, with a possible D match to TRBD1 (5 bases). This CDR3 is 12 amino acids long. V dropped 3 bases and J dropped 14 bases, with 11 bases sitting between them. Germline values: CDR1 KGHSH, CDR2 LQKENI. Here the CDR3 reads CASSPANRSLHF. The CDR3, as DNA: TGTGCCAGCTCACCGGCGAACAGGTCCCTCCACTTT.

This clone was seen just once. The genes are TRBV27 and TRBJ2-2, with D possibly matching TRBD2 (5 bases). The V gene lost 4 bases and the J gene lost 2 bases, with 11 bases spanning the gap. This CDR3 spans 15 amino acids. Per germline, CDR1 MNHEY and CDR2 SMNVEV (reference sequence). The CDR3, as DNA: TGTGCCAGCAGTTCTAGCAGAGCAAACACCGGGGAGCTGTTTTTT. As protein: CASSSSRANTGELFF.

The chain uses TRBV30 and TRBJ2-3; D is possibly TRBD1 or TRBD2 (6 bases each). Germline assignment: CDR1 GTSNPN and CDR2 SVGIG (reference sequence). V was trimmed by 0 bases and J by 5 bases, leaving 21 bases between them. The CDR3 runs to 17 residues. The CDR3 DNA reads as TGTGCCTGGAGTGTACGTAATCGGAGGGGGGTAGGAGATACGCAGTATTTT. This sequence encodes CAWSVRNRRGVGDTQYF.

J is TRBJ2-7 and V is TRBV5-1; a weak D match, TRBD1 (5 bases). With 1 base removed from V and 5 bases from J, the gap between germline ends came to 19 bases. The CDR3 sequence is 16 residues long. Per germline, CDR1 SGHRS and CDR2 YFSETQ. CDR3 amino acids: CASSLFSSGLLDEQYF. The CDR3 DNA reads TGCGCCAGCAGCTTGTTTAGTTCAGGGCTTTTAGACGAGCAGTACTTC.

The V gene is TRBV7-3, the J gene TRBJ2-7, with TRBD1 identical over 7 bases. Germline assignment: CDR1 SGHTA and CDR2 FQGTGA. CDR3 size: 13 residues. Germline trimming cut 3 bases from V and 6 bases from J; bases unmatched to any gene: 5. The CDR3 DNA reads as TGTGCCAGCAGCTTTATCCGGGACAGCGAGCAGTACTTC. Protein sequence: CASSFIRDSEQYF.

This chain uses TRBV4-1 with TRBJ1-6, with D maybe TRBD1 (5 bases). The CDR3 extends over 18 amino acids. Trimming left V 0 bases short and J 7 bases short, with 19 bases between. Germline V gene sequence: CDR1 MGHRA, CDR2 YSYEKL. CDR3 coding DNA: TGCGCCAGCAGCCAAGATCGCGGAGGGCAGCGGGGCAATTCACCCCTCCACTTT. The encoded protein is CASSQDRGGQRGNSPLHF.

The CDR3 here is CASSQNTGSYEQYF. In nucleotides, the CDR3 is TGCGCCAGCAGCCAAAATACAGGGTCCTACGAGCAGTACTTC. The rearrangement links TRBV4-3 to TRBJ2-7; D possibly corresponds to TRBD1 (6 bases). V lost 2 bases and J 1 base, leaving 9 bases between the germline ends. This CDR3 has 14 amino acids. CDR1 and CDR2 (germline): LGHNA, YSLEER.

This rearrangement joins TRBV4-3 to TRBJ1-2, with 7 bases matching TRBD1. CDR1 is LGHNA and CDR2 is YSLEER in the germline V gene. V shed 0 bases, J shed 5 bases, and the junction held 12 bases outside the gene matches. The CDR3 length is 17 residues. The DNA for the CDR3 is TGCGCCAGCAGCCAAGATCTACAAGGGGGCAGGCTGTATGGCTACACCTTC. Its protein is CASSQDLQGGRLYGYTF.

This chain links TRBV13 with TRBJ1-2; D is undetermined. The CDR3 length is 17 residues. Trimming removed 3 bases from V and 2 bases from J, with 19 bases in between. CDR1 PRHDT and CDR2 FYEKMQ come from the germline V gene (reference sequence). In DNA, the CDR3 is TGTGCCAGCAGCTTGTTCCAGAATTCGGGCCTCAACTATGGCTACACCTTC. Its protein is CASSLFQNSGLNYGYTF.

This clone was picked up a small number of times. The chain couples TRBV7-2 to TRBJ2-5; D could derive from TRBD1 or TRBD2 (5 bases each). Trimming cost V 0 bases and J 5 bases, with 13 bases left between them. The CDR3 consists of 15 residues. The V gene's germline CDR1 is SGHTA and CDR2 FQGNSA. The CDR3 here is CASSLATGRGETQYF. In DNA, the CDR3 is TGTGCCAGCAGCTTAGCGACGGGGCGCGGCGAGACCCAGTACTTC.

The chain has TRBV15 and TRBJ1-1, with a possible D match to TRBD1 (5 bases). This CDR3 is 13 amino acids long. CDR1 LNHNV and CDR2 YYDKDF come from the germline V gene (reference sequence). V gave up 4 bases and J gave up 4 bases, with 10 bases separating them. The CDR3 nucleotides read TGTGCCACCAGCATCCAGGGTCCCACTGAAGCTTTCTTT. Residues: CATSIQGPTEAFF. Complete variable domain (other parts from reference TRBV15 and TRBJ1-1): DAMVIQNPRYQVTQFGKPVTLSCSQTLNHNVMYWYQQKSSQAPKLLFHYYDKDFNNEADTPDNFQSRRPNTSFCFLDIRSPGLGDTAMYLCATSIQGPTEAFFGQGTRLTVV.

Comments on this clone: This sample also contains other DNA sequences that code for the same CDR3. The genes are TRBV30 and TRBJ2-1; the match to TRBD2 covers 11 bases. Germline CDR1 and CDR2: GTSNPN and SVGIG (reference sequence). After removal of 3 bases from V and 8 bases from J, the junction contained 9 bases not matched to a gene. CDR3 length: 15 residues. The CDR3 coding sequence is TGTGCCTGGAGCCGGGGGACTAGCGGTGAGCATGAGCAGTTCTTC. This sequence encodes CAWSRGTSGEHEQFF. The full variable domain, with the rest looked up from reference TRBV30 and TRBJ2-1, is SQTIHQWPATLVQPVGSPLSLECTVEGTSNPNLYWYRQAAGRGLQLLFYSVGIGQISSEVPQNLSASRPQDRQFILSSKKLLLSDSGFYLCAWSRGTSGEHEQFFGPGTRLTVL.

The rearrangement links TRBV20-1 to TRBJ2-7; no clear D. The CDR3 contains 11 residues. Trimming removed 2 bases from V and 2 bases from J, with 4 bases in between. CDR1 and CDR2 (germline): DFQATT, SNEGSKA (reference sequence). CDR3 residues: CSARSTYEQYF. For the CDR3, the DNA is TGCAGTGCTAGATCCACCTACGAGCAGTACTTC.

This chain connects TRBV29-1 to TRBJ2-1, with 10 bases that match TRBD1. Germline V gene lookup returns CDR1 SQVTM and CDR2 ANQGSEA. V was clipped by 0 bases and J by 10 bases; unmatched bases: 12. The CDR3 extends over 16 amino acids. The CDR3 coding sequence is TGCAGCGTTGAAGATTCAATGACAGGGGGCTACGGAGAGCAGTTCTTC. The encoded protein is CSVEDSMTGGYGEQFF.

The chain joins TRBV6-5 to TRBJ1-6; D is ambiguous. Germline values: CDR1 MNHEY, CDR2 SVGAGI. The CDR3 runs to 14 residues. Trimming cost V 4 bases and J 5 bases, with 9 bases left between them. The CDR3 is CASSWADHNSPLHF. The CDR3, as DNA: TGTGCCAGCAGTTGGGCAGATCATAATTCACCCCTCCACTTT.